Listed below are T cell receptor beta chains from one sample, sequenced in a study of blood T cell repertoires in COVID-19. TCRdb's copy holds only in-frame clones and misses some; the assay was immunoSEQ multiplex PCR. The table lists about 100,000 clones, roughly nine tenths of them singletons. Sequences were obtained from peripheral blood. The receptors come from a man in his fifties with active COVID-19. Each CDR3 is given with its conserved first and last residue. The D gene is left open where the match is weak. The size entry is marked missing in some rows and otherwise reads once, few, many or a size class.

J | V | D | size | CDR3 | DNA
TRBJ2-1 | TRBV7-2 | TRBD2 | . | CASSLGAGGIDEQFF | TGTGCCAGCAGCTTAGGAGCGGGAGGTATCGATGAGCAGTTCTTC
TRBJ2-1 | TRBV7-9 | . | . | CASSLAGHTNNEQFF | TGTGCCAGCAGCTTAGCCGGACATACAAACAATGAGCAGTTCTTC
TRBJ1-1 | TRBV19 | . | . | CASSPRTANTEAFF | TGTGCCAGTAGTCCGCGGACTGCGAACACTGAAGCTTTCTTT
TRBJ2-1 | TRBV2 | . | . | CASSEGLGADNEQFF | TGTGCCAGCAGTGAAGGGCTAGGGGCCGACAATGAGCAGTTCTTC
TRBJ1-5 | TRBV7-6 | . | . | CASSPYERGAQPQHF | TGTGCCAGCAGCCCTTACGAACGGGGGGCTCAGCCCCAGCATTTT
TRBJ2-4 | TRBV27 | TRBD1 | . | CATSPSLGQPAYF | TGTGCCACCAGCCCATCCCTGGGACAGCCAGCGTACTTC
TRBJ1-2 | TRBV7-2 | . | . | CASSLVAGDYGYTF | TGTGCCAGCAGCTTAGTAGCAGGGGACTATGGCTACACCTTC
TRBJ2-3 | TRBV6-5 | TRBD1 | . | CASSYGQGTDTQYF | TGTGCCAGCAGTTATGGACAGGGGACAGATACGCAGTATTTT
TRBJ2-1 | TRBV2 | TRBD2 | . | CASSNPGLAAGGDEQFF | TGTGCCAGCAGCAACCCGGGACTAGCCGCGGGAGGGGATGAGCAGTTCTTC
TRBJ1-4 | TRBV6-5 | . | . | CASSNTGNFEKLFF | TGTGCCAGCAGTAACACAGGGAATTTTGAAAAACTGTTTTTT
TRBJ1-3 | TRBV7-2 | TRBD1 | . | CASSFDRDPGNTIYF | TGTGCCAGCAGCTTCGACAGGGATCCTGGAAACACCATATATTTT
TRBJ1-5 | TRBV6-5 | . | . | CASRLGGGQPQHF | TGTGCCAGCAGACTCGGAGGTGGTCAGCCCCAGCATTTT
TRBJ2-7 | TRBV4-1 | . | . | CASSQERSDLARNEQYF | TGCGCCAGCAGCCAAGAACGGAGCGACCTAGCGAGAAACGAGCAGTACTTC
TRBJ1-1 | TRBV18 | TRBD1 | . | CASSRDRGEAFF | TGTGCCAGCTCACGAGACAGGGGAGAAGCTTTCTTT
TRBJ1-2 | TRBV5-1 | TRBD1 | . | CASSPDRGEGGYTF | TGCGCCAGCAGCCCCGACAGGGGGGAGGGAGGCTACACCTTC
TRBJ1-5 | TRBV21-1 | . | . | CASPPGRSRDFLTCTEYSNQPQHF | TGTGCCAGCCCCCCCGGAAGAAGCCGGGACTTCTTAACCTGCACCGAATATAGCAATCAGCCCCAGCATTTT
TRBJ1-6 | TRBV5-1 | . | . | CASSSDGLRGNNSPLHF | TGCGCCAGCAGCTCGGACGGCCTCAGGGGTAATAATTCACCCCTCCACTTT
TRBJ1-2 | TRBV7-2 | . | . | CASSFGGESGYTF | TGTGCCAGCAGCTTTGGAGGGGAGTCTGGCTACACCTTC
TRBJ1-4 | TRBV3-1/TRBV3-2 | . | . | CASRQDRSNEKLFF | TGTGCCAGCAGACAGGACAGATCTAATGAAAAACTGTTTTTT
TRBJ2-7 | TRBV2 | TRBD1 | . | CASSTGTGGEQYF | TGTGCCAGCAGTACCGGGACAGGGGGCGAGCAGTACTTC
TRBJ1-2 | TRBV19 | . | . | CASSIWQGDGYTF | TGTGCCAGTAGTATTTGGCAGGGTGATGGCTACACCTTC
TRBJ1-5 | TRBV5-1 | TRBD1 | . | CASSLASGGDQPQHF | TGCGCCAGCAGCTTGGCCTCAGGGGGAGATCAGCCCCAGCATTTT
TRBJ2-1 | TRBV11-3 | TRBD1 | . | CASSPGQGLVGDEQFF | TGTGCCAGCAGCCCCGGACAGGGCCTAGTGGGTGATGAGCAGTTCTTC
TRBJ2-3 | TRBV7-6 | TRBD1 | . | CASSLTGETSTDTQYF | TGTGCCAGCAGCTTGACAGGGGAAACTAGCACAGATACGCAGTATTTT
TRBJ2-1 | TRBV6-5 | . | . | CASSSRVNEQFF | TGTGCCAGCAGTTCCAGGGTCAATGAGCAGTTCTTC
TRBJ2-1 | TRBV27 | . | . | CASSLLGSEQFF | TGTGCCAGCAGTTTATTGGGGAGTGAGCAGTTCTTC
TRBJ2-3 | TRBV6-2/TRBV6-3 | TRBD2 | . | CASSGAGGTDTQYF | TGTGCCAGCAGTGGGGCGGGGGGGACAGATACGCAGTATTTT
TRBJ2-2 | TRBV7-9 | TRBD1 | . | CASSTIRDRGIQANTGELFF | TGTGCCAGCAGCACCATCCGGGACAGGGGGATCCAAGCGAACACCGGGGAGCTGTTTTTT
TRBJ2-2 | TRBV27 | TRBD1 | . | CASSGVPGTGTGELFF | TGTGCCAGCAGTGGGGTTCCCGGGACAGGGACCGGGGAGCTGTTTTTT
TRBJ2-7 | TRBV3-1/TRBV3-2 | . | . | CASSHHRDFDAGEQYF | TGTGCCAGCAGCCACCACCGGGACTTTGACGCCGGGGAGCAGTACTTC
TRBJ2-2 | TRBV7-8 | . | . | CASSHGDSGNPNTGELFF | TGTGCCAGCAGTCACGGGGATAGCGGTAACCCCAACACCGGGGAGCTGTTTTTT
TRBJ2-5 | TRBV6-6 | . | . | CASSLPGVSQAGTQYF | TGTGCCAGCAGTTTGCCAGGGGTCTCACAGGCGGGGACCCAGTACTTC
TRBJ2-1 | TRBV30 | TRBD2 | few | CAWNGISGSSYNEQFF | TGTGCCTGGAACGGGATTAGCGGGAGTTCCTACAATGAGCAGTTCTTC
TRBJ1-1 | TRBV5-8 | TRBD1 | . | CASSRQGLGTEAFF | TGTGCCAGCAGCCGACAGGGTTTGGGCACTGAAGCTTTCTTT
TRBJ1-2 | TRBV6-6 | . | . | CASSHEHVRLGAYGYTF | TGTGCCAGCAGTCACGAACATGTAAGGTTGGGGGCCTATGGCTACACCTTC
TRBJ2-3 | TRBV3-1/TRBV3-2 | . | . | CASSQVVHTQYF | TGTGCCAGCAGCCAAGTAGTACATACGCAGTATTTT
TRBJ1-6 | TRBV18 | . | few | CASSPPGGNNSPLHF | TGTGCCAGCTCACCACCGGGGGGGAATAATTCACCCCTCCACTTT
TRBJ1-2 | TRBV25-1 | TRBD1 | . | CASSEGATGRGYTF | TGTGCCAGCAGTGAAGGGGCGACAGGGCGAGGCTACACCTTC
TRBJ2-2 | TRBV4-1 | . | few | CASSQVIQGGTGELFF | TGCGCCAGCAGCCAAGTCATTCAGGGGGGAACCGGGGAGCTGTTTTTT
TRBJ1-4 | TRBV18 | . | . | CASSPDLGGRAEKLFF | TGTGCCAGCTCACCCGACCTAGGCGGCAGGGCTGAAAAACTGTTTTTT
TRBJ2-3 | TRBV4-1 | TRBD1 | once | CASSLTWTGGTDTQYF | TGCGCCAGCAGCCTCACCTGGACAGGGGGGACAGATACGCAGTATTTT
TRBJ1-5 | TRBV4-1 | . | . | CASSLGQSSNQPQHF | TGCGCCAGCAGCCTAGGACAGTCGAGCAATCAGCCCCAGCATTTT
TRBJ2-5 | TRBV30 | TRBD1 | . | CAWRDRAQETQYF | TGTGCCTGGAGGGACAGGGCCCAAGAGACCCAGTACTTC
TRBJ2-7 | TRBV7-9 | TRBD1 | . | CASSLITGAVNEQYF | TGTGCCAGCAGCTTAATTACAGGGGCGGTCAACGAGCAGTACTTC
TRBJ1-1 | TRBV5-6 | TRBD1 | few | CASSWGTGVSTEAFF | TGTGCCAGCAGCTGGGGGACAGGAGTATCCACTGAAGCTTTCTTT
TRBJ2-3 | TRBV4-2 | TRBD2 | once | CASSPGLAGGSDTQYF | TGTGCCAGCAGCCCGGGACTAGCGGGGGGTTCAGATACGCAGTATTTT
TRBJ2-5 | TRBV18 | . | . | CASSPSVSETQYF | TGTGCCAGCTCACCATCGGTATCAGAGACCCAGTACTTC
TRBJ1-1 | TRBV19 | . | . | CASSIGGEWTEAFF | TGTGCCAGTAGTATAGGGGGGGAGTGGACTGAAGCTTTCTTT
TRBJ1-2 | TRBV9 | . | . | CASSGRLINYGYTF | TGTGCCAGCAGCGGAAGACTAATTAACTATGGCTACACCTTC
TRBJ1-5 | TRBV9 | TRBD1 | once | CASSPRPYRGGNQPQHF | TGTGCCAGCAGCCCCAGGCCCTACAGGGGCGGCAATCAGCCCCAGCATTTT
TRBJ1-4 | TRBV19 | . | few | CASSSPLPGVNEKLFF | TGTGCCAGTAGTTCACCCCTTCCGGGGGTTAATGAAAAACTGTTTTTT
TRBJ1-5 | TRBV5-1 | . | . | CATRQVQGNQPQHF | TGCGCCACCCGACAGGTTCAAGGCAATCAGCCCCAGCATTTT
TRBJ1-1 | TRBV6-5 | . | . | CASSSTWTANTEAFF | TGTGCCAGCAGTTCGACATGGACAGCGAACACTGAAGCTTTCTTT
TRBJ2-5 | TRBV5-1 | . | once | CASSPRFPTGRETQYF | TGCGCCAGCAGCCCCCGTTTCCCGACAGGGAGGGAGACCCAGTACTTC
TRBJ2-5 | TRBV3-1/TRBV3-2 | . | . | CASGSGETQYF | TGTGCCAGCGGATCAGGGGAGACCCAGTACTTC
TRBJ1-1 | TRBV9 | . | . | CASSVGGGEGRAFF | TGTGCCAGCAGCGTAGGAGGAGGGGAGGGCCGGGCTTTCTTT